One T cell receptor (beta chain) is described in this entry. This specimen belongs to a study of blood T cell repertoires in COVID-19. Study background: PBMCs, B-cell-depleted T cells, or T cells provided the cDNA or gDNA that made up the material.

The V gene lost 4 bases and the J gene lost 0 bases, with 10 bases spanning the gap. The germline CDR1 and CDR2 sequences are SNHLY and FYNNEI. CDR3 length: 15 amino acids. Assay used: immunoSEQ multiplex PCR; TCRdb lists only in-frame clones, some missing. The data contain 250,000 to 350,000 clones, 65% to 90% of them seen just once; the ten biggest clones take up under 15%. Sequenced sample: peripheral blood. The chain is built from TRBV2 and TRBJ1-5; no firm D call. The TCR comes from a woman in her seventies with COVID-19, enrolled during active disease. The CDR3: CASSVGGNSNQPQHF. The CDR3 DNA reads TGTGCCAGCAGTGTAGGAGGTAATAGCAATCAGCCCCAGCATTTT.